Listed here are 13 T cell receptor beta chains from one sample, sequenced in a study of cytomegalovirus exposure and HLA in healthy donors. The PCR employed 60 Vbeta primers together with 13 Jbeta primers. Profiling relied on immunoSEQ multiplex PCR, and the TCRdb table lists in-frame clones only, not all of them. The table lists 170,000 or so clones, about three quarters of them singletons, with about 1.4% in the top ten. Material: PBMCs. The receptor source for this set is a woman aged 25-40 years in good health and CMV-seropositive.

The chain has TRBV4-3 and TRBJ2-3, with D uncertain. Trimming took 0 bases from V and 4 from J, leaving 5 bases between them. The CDR3 runs to 13 residues. Germline lookup yields CDR1 LGHNA and CDR2 YSLEER. CDR3 DNA: TGCGCCAGCAGCCAAGAACGGGCAGATACGCAGTATTTT. It is translated as CASSQERADTQYF.

The V call is TRBV13, the J call TRBJ2-5, with D tentatively TRBD2 (6 bases). This CDR3 spans 16 amino acids. Trimming left V 5 bases short and J 5 bases short, with 21 bases between. Per germline, CDR1 PRHDT and CDR2 FYEKMQ (reference sequence). The CDR3 DNA is TGTGCCAGCAGCATGGGTACCGGGGGACGCTGGGAGACCCAGTACTTC. Translated: CASSMGTGGRWETQYF.

The CDR3 reads CASSVALDSYYNEQFF. DNA for the CDR3: TGTGCCAGCAGCGTAGCCCTGGACAGTTACTACAATGAGCAGTTCTTC. This sequence joins TRBV9 and TRBJ2-1, with TRBD1 as a possible D gene (6 bases). V was trimmed by 0 bases and J by 3 bases, leaving 13 bases between them. The CDR3 runs to 16 residues. Germline values: CDR1 SGDLS, CDR2 YYNGEE.

This clone was seen only a few times. The V call is TRBV29-1, the J call TRBJ2-7; 7 bases agree with TRBD2. The CDR3 is 13 amino acids. Germline lookup yields CDR1 SQVTM and CDR2 ANQGSEA. Trimming removed 6 bases from V and 3 bases from J; junction bases left unmatched: 8. CDR3 nucleotides: TGCAGCGTAGCCGGGACTAACCACTACGAGCAGTACTTC. Protein sequence: CSVAGTNHYEQYF.

The chain joins TRBV6-6 to TRBJ2-7; 11 nucleotides match TRBD2. Germline assignment: CDR1 MNHNY and CDR2 SVGAGI (reference sequence). CDR3 size: 16 residues. J gave up 1 base and V 6 bases, and 8 bases lay outside the gene matches. For the CDR3, the DNA is TGTGCCAGCAGGGGAACTAGCGGGAGTGGGTCCTACGAGCAGTACTTC. This encodes CASRGTSGSGSYEQYF.

The J gene is TRBJ2-5, the V gene TRBV10-3; D possibly corresponds to TRBD2 (6 bases). V lost 2 bases, J lost 3 bases, and 13 bases lay in between. Germline V CDR1 and CDR2: ENHRY, SYGVKD. The CDR3 runs 15 residues. The CDR3 region is CAISEPGEVKETQYF. CDR3 in DNA: TGTGCCATCAGTGAGCCGGGGGAGGTGAAAGAGACCCAGTACTTC.

The chain has TRBV4-1 and TRBJ1-4; TRBD1 matches 9 bases. Germline loops: CDR1 MGHRA, CDR2 YSYEKL. The CDR3 loop spans 17 amino acids. Unmatched junction bases numbered 13, after V lost 4 bases and J lost 7 bases. CDR3 in DNA: TGCGCCAGCAGCCGAGATAAAGGTGGGACAGGGTCTGAAAAACTGTTTTTT. This translates into CASSRDKGGTGSEKLFF.

V is TRBV5-1 and J is TRBJ2-5; D not resolved. V lost 1 base and J 2 bases, leaving 9 bases between the germline ends. Germline V gives CDR1 SGHRS, CDR2 YFSETQ. The CDR3 length is 14 residues. Here the CDR3 DNA reads TGCGCCAGCAGCTTGTCGCAGTTACAAGAGACCCAGTACTTC. Amino acids: CASSLSQLQETQYF.

CDR3 region: CASSHQLGQGKETQYF. Here the CDR3 DNA reads TGCGCCAGCAGCCACCAGCTGGGGCAGGGCAAAGAGACCCAGTACTTC. The chain carries TRBV4-1 and TRBJ2-5; tentatively, D is TRBD1 (5 bases). The CDR3 spans 16 residues. Trimming removed 3 bases at V and 3 bases at J, with 17 bases between. Germline-derived CDR1 and CDR2 are MGHRA and YSYEKL.

J is TRBJ1-1 and V is TRBV5-8, with D perhaps TRBD1 (5 bases). The CDR3 loop spans 13 amino acids. Trimming removed 0 bases from V and 5 bases from J, with 8 bases in between. Per the germline V gene, CDR1 is SGHTS and CDR2 is YDEGEE. In DNA form, the CDR3 reads TGTGCCAGCAGCTTGGGCAGGGATACTGAAGCTTTCTTT. Translation gives CASSLGRDTEAFF.

The chain is built from TRBV5-1 and TRBJ1-3; D not certain. The CDR3 is made up of 16 amino acids. Deletions cut 0 bases from V and 2 bases from J, with 12 bases between. The V gene's germline CDR1 is SGHRS and CDR2 YFSETQ. The CDR3 protein is CASSLDGSVTGNTIYF. The CDR3 DNA reads TGCGCCAGCAGCTTGGACGGGTCAGTCACTGGAAACACCATATATTTT.

The V gene is TRBV28, the J gene TRBJ2-1; 9 bases fit TRBD2. Per the germline V gene, CDR1 is MDHEN and CDR2 is SYDVKM. J gave up 8 bases and V 5 bases, and 13 bases lay outside the gene matches. The CDR3 covers 16 residues. CDR3 in DNA: TGTGCCAGCAGTCCCGTCGGGGAGCGGGAGGTGGATGAGCAGTTCTTC. Its protein is CASSPVGEREVDEQFF.

The chain carries TRBV5-1 and TRBJ1-2, with 8 bases that match TRBD1. CDR1 SGHRS and CDR2 YFSETQ come from the germline V gene. This CDR3 has 15 residues. Trimming took 0 bases from V and 0 from J; bases not matched to a gene: 1. CDR3: CASSLGGQANYGYTF. CDR3 DNA sequence: TGCGCCAGCAGCTTGGGGGGACAGGCTAACTATGGCTACACCTTC.